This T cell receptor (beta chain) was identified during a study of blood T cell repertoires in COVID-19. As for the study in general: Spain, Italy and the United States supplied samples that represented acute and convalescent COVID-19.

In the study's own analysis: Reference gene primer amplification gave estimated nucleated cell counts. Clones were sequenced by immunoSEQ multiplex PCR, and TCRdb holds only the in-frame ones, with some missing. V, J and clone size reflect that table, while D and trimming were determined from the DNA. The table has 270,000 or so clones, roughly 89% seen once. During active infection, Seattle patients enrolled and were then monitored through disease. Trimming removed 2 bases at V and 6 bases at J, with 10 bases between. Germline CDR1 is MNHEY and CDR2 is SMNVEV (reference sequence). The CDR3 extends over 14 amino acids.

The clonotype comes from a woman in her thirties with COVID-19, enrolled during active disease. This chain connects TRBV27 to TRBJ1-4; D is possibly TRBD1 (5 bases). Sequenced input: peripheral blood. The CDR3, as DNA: TGTGCCAGCAGTTTAAGGCAGGGTTATGAAAAACTGTTTTTT. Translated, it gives CASSLRQGYEKLFF.